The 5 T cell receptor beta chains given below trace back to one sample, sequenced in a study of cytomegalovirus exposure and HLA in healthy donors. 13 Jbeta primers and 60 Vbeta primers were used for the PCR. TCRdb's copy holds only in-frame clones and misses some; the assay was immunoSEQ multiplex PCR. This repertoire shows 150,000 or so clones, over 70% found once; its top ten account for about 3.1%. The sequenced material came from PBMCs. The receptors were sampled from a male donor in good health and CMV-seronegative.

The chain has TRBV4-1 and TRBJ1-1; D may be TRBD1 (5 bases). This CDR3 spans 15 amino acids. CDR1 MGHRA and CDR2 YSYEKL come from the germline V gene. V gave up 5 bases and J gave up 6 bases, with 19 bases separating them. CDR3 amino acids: CASSGAEMGRSEAFF. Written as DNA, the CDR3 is TGCGCCAGCAGCGGGGCGGAAATGGGAAGGTCTGAAGCTTTCTTT.

The CDR3 nucleotides read TGTGCCAGCAGCCCTACTCACGGGAAAACCTCTGGAAACACCATATATTTT. Translated, it gives CASSPTHGKTSGNTIYF. This rearrangement joins TRBV7-9 to TRBJ1-3; D is unclear. Per the germline V gene, CDR1 is SEHNR and CDR2 is FQNEAQ (reference sequence). Trimming removed 5 bases at V and 0 bases at J, with 17 bases between. The CDR3 is 17 residues long.

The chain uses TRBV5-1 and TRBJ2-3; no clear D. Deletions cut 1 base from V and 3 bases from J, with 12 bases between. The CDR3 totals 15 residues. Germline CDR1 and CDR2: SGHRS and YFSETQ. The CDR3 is CASSLRQHTTDTQYF. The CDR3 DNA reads TGCGCCAGCAGCTTGCGTCAACACACAACAGATACGCAGTATTTT.

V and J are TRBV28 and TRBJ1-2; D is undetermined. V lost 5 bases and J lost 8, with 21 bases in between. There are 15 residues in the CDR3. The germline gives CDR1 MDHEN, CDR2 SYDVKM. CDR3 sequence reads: CASSESLGETIGYTF. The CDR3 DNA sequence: TGTGCCAGCAGTGAATCCCTAGGAGAGACGATAGGCTACACCTTC.

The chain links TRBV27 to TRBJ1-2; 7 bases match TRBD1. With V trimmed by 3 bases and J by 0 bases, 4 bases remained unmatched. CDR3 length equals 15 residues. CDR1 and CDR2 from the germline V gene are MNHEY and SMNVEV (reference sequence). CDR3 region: CASSFRGTANYGYTF. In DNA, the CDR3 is TGTGCCAGCAGTTTTCGGGGGACAGCTAACTATGGCTACACCTTC.